One and the same sample provided the 27 T cell receptor beta chains below, sequenced in a study of cytomegalovirus exposure and HLA in healthy donors. PCR used 60 Vbeta primers and 13 Jbeta primers. Using immunoSEQ multiplex PCR, the repertoire was profiled, and TCRdb retains in-frame clones only, with some absent. The repertoire holds about 140,000 clones, about 84% seen once, with approximately 2.5% in the top ten. The sample consisted of PBMCs. The receptor set was obtained from a woman between 18 and 29 years old in good health and CMV-seropositive.

This sequence joins TRBV27 and TRBJ2-7; 9 nucleotides line up with TRBD1. The germline V gene has CDR1 MNHEY and CDR2 SMNVEV (reference sequence). There are 14 residues in the CDR3. With V trimmed by 6 bases and J by 6 bases, 9 bases remained unmatched. The DNA of the CDR3 is TGTGCCAGCAGGGATCGGACAGGGGTCTTCGAGCAGTACTTC. It translates to CASRDRTGVFEQYF.

This chain uses TRBV6-6 with TRBJ1-3, with unresolved D. The CDR3 spans 15 residues. V lost 2 bases to trimming and J lost 2 bases, with 10 bases between them. Germline CDR1 is MNHNY and CDR2 is SVGAGI (reference sequence). The CDR3 loop reads CASSYGGLTGNTIYF. The DNA for the CDR3 is TGTGCCAGCAGTTACGGCGGACTCACTGGAAACACCATATATTTT.

The J gene is TRBJ2-7, the V gene TRBV30; D gene uncertain. In germline, CDR1 is GTSNPN, CDR2 SVGIG (reference sequence). The CDR3 has 11 amino acids. Trimming removed 8 bases at V and 0 bases at J, with 8 bases between. This CDR3 reads CAGTVSYEQYF. Written as DNA, the CDR3 is TGTGCCGGAACAGTCTCCTACGAGCAGTACTTC. Variable domain in full (rest from reference TRBV30 and TRBJ2-7): SQTIHQWPATLVQPVGSPLSLECTVEGTSNPNLYWYRQAAGRGLQLLFYSVGIGQISSEVPQNLSASRPQDRQFILSSKKLLLSDSGFYLCAGTVSYEQYFGPGTRLTVT.

This rearrangement joins TRBV27 to TRBJ2-3; no firm D call. Trimming left V 4 bases short and J 7 bases short, with 9 bases between. This CDR3 has 12 residues. CDR1 MNHEY and CDR2 SMNVEV come from the germline V gene (reference sequence). The CDR3 DNA is TGTGCCAGCAGTTCAAGCGAAAATACGCAGTATTTT. It is translated as CASSSSENTQYF.

The rearrangement uses TRBV13 and TRBJ2-5; 9 bases map to TRBD1. The germline V gene has CDR1 PRHDT and CDR2 FYEKMQ (reference sequence). The junction had 8 bases not matched to a gene; V was cut back by 5 bases and J by 4 bases. The CDR3 totals 15 residues. CDR3 nucleotide sequence: TGTGCCAGCAGCACTGGGACAGGGACCAGAGAGACCCAGTACTTC. It translates to CASSTGTGTRETQYF.

This rearrangement joins TRBV30 to TRBJ1-1; tentative D call: TRBD1 (5 bases). The CDR3 spans 16 residues. Germline assignment: CDR1 GTSNPN and CDR2 SVGIG (reference sequence). The ends were cut back, 3 bases at V and 0 bases at J, with 17 bases in the middle. CDR3 sequence (DNA): TGTGCCTGGAGGACCCTCGGGGGACCGATGAACACTGAAGCTTTCTTT. It encodes CAWRTLGGPMNTEAFF.

The chain uses TRBV30 and TRBJ1-5; 12 nucleotides agree with TRBD1. Germline CDR1 GTSNPN, CDR2 SVGIG (reference sequence). Trimming took 4 bases from V and 6 from J; bases not matched to a gene: 7. There are 15 residues in the CDR3. The CDR3 reads CAWTSGQGAFQPQHF. The DNA of the CDR3 is TGTGCCTGGACTTCGGGACAGGGGGCGTTTCAGCCCCAGCATTTT.

CDR3 loop: CAGSRRGLGYTF. CDR3 nucleotides: TGTGCCGGAAGCCGAAGGGGGCTCGGCTACACCTTC. The V call is TRBV7-2, the J call TRBJ1-2; 7 bases line up with TRBD1. Unmatched junction bases numbered 11, after V lost 11 bases and J lost 8 bases. The CDR3 extends over 12 amino acids. Germline V gene lookup returns CDR1 SGHTA and CDR2 FQGNSA. The whole variable domain, remainder taken from reference TRBV7-2 and TRBJ1-2, is GAGVSQSPSNKVTEKGKDVELRCDPISGHTALYWYRQSLGQGLEFLIYFQGNSAPDKSGLPSDRFSAERTGGSVSTLTIQRTQQEDSAVYLCAGSRRGLGYTFGSGTRLTVV.

The chain couples TRBV5-4 to TRBJ1-5; D is undetermined. The CDR3 is made up of 12 amino acids. CDR1 and CDR2 from the germline V gene are SGHNT and YYREEE (reference sequence). The V end lost 3 bases, the J end lost 7 bases, and 8 bases lay between the germline ends. The CDR3 reads CASSSRGQPQHF. As DNA, the CDR3 is TGTGCCAGCAGCTCCAGAGGGCAGCCCCAGCATTTT.

The genes are TRBV9 and TRBJ1-1; TRBD1 might be the D (6 bases). CDR3 length: 14 amino acids. Trimming cost V 4 bases and J 4 bases, with 14 bases left between them. The germline V gene has CDR1 SGDLS and CDR2 YYNGEE. The CDR3 DNA sequence: TGTGCCAGCAGCCCCCTCGGGGGGCTCACTGAAGCTTTCTTT. Translated, it gives CASSPLGGLTEAFF.

The rearrangement joins TRBV12-5 to TRBJ1-1; no firm D call. V was cut by 0 bases and J by 4 bases, with 12 bases left in between. This CDR3 comprises 15 residues. Germline lookup yields CDR1 LGHNT and CDR2 FRNRAP. The CDR3 region is CASGLVPPLGTEAFF. CDR3 nucleotides: TGTGCTAGTGGTTTGGTACCTCCTCTCGGCACTGAAGCTTTCTTT.

The V gene is TRBV18, the J gene TRBJ1-1; weak D call: TRBD1 (5 bases). Trimming pared 8 bases from V and 5 bases from J, leaving 18 bases between. Per germline, CDR1 KGHSH and CDR2 LQKENI. CDR3 size: 14 residues. CDR3 sequence: CASLGAGRATEAFF. For the CDR3, the DNA is TGTGCCAGCCTCGGGGCAGGGAGGGCGACTGAAGCTTTCTTT. Using reference TRBV18 and TRBJ1-1 for the parts outside the CDR3, the full variable domain is NAGVMQNPRHLVRRRGQEARLRCSPMKGHSHVYWYRQLPEEGLKFMVYLQKENIIDESGMPKERFSAEFPKEGPSILRIQQVVRGDSAAYFCASLGAGRATEAFFGQGTRLTVV.

V and J are TRBV6-5 and TRBJ1-5, with D possibly being TRBD1 (6 bases). Germline V gives CDR1 MNHEY, CDR2 SVGAGI. This CDR3 is 13 amino acids long. Trimming cost V 5 bases and J 5 bases, with 10 bases left between them. The CDR3 DNA reads as TGTGCCAGCAGTGGGGGGGGCGATCAGCCCCAGCATTTT. Amino acids: CASSGGGDQPQHF.

The gene calls are TRBV11-3 and TRBJ2-3, with TRBD2 matching 9 bases. CDR1 is SGHNT, CDR2 YENEEA, per germline. The trim removed 8 bases at V and 4 bases at J, leaving 10 bases unmatched. CDR3 length: 15 amino acids. The CDR3 bases are TGTGCCAGCGCCTCGCGGCGGGGGGGCTCAGATACGCAGTATTTT. Amino acid sequence: CASASRRGGSDTQYF.

This chain joins TRBV11-3 and TRBJ2-7, with 11 positions matching TRBD1. The junction had 6 bases not matched to a gene; V was cut back by 5 bases and J by 3 bases. The CDR3 length is 15 residues. Germline CDR1 SGHNT, CDR2 YENEEA. The CDR3 protein is CASSPGTGGDYEQYF. The CDR3 nucleotides are TGTGCCAGCAGCCCCGGGACAGGGGGAGACTACGAGCAGTACTTC. The variable domain in full, with the rest retrieved from reference TRBV11-3 and TRBJ2-7, is EAGVVQSPRYKIIEKKQPVAFWCNPISGHNTLYWYLQNLGQGPELLIRYENEEAVDDSQLPKDRFSAERLKGVDSTLKIQPAELGDSAVYLCASSPGTGGDYEQYFGPGTRLTVT.

The rearrangement links TRBV10-1 to TRBJ1-5; 9 nucleotides line up with TRBD1. This CDR3 is built from 12 residues. Trimming took 9 bases from V and 4 from J; bases not matched to a gene: 1. Looked up from germline, CDR1 is WNHNN and CDR2 is SYGVQD (reference sequence). The CDR3 DNA sequence: TGCGCCAGTGGGACAGGGAATCAGCCCCAGCATTTT. This translates into CASGTGNQPQHF.

V gene TRBV7-9 combines with J gene TRBJ2-2; D unresolved. Trimming stripped 3 bases from V and 4 bases from J, with 6 bases between. CDR1 is SEHNR and CDR2 is FQNEAQ in the germline V gene (reference sequence). The CDR3 totals 13 residues. CDR3 DNA sequence: TGTGCCAGCAGCTTCTCCGGCACCGGGGAGCTGTTTTTT. It specifies CASSFSGTGELFF.

As for this clone: The junction differs from germline at one of its ends, possibly a read error. J is TRBJ1-1 and V is TRBV9; 10 bases match TRBD1. This CDR3 region has 15 residues. CDR1 SGDLS and CDR2 YYNGEE come from the germline V gene. The CDR3 region is CASSQGQGLNAEAFF. In DNA form, the CDR3 reads TGTGCCAGCAGCCAGGGACAGGGGTTGAACGCTGAAGCTTTCTTT.

This clone was counted a single time. V gene TRBV4-1 combines with J gene TRBJ1-2; 8 bases line up with TRBD1. The CDR3 totals 14 residues. Germline V gene sequence: CDR1 MGHRA, CDR2 YSYEKL. V was pared by 5 bases and J by 8 bases, with 10 bases of the junction left unmatched. As DNA, the CDR3 is TGCGCCAGCAGCTCCGGGACAGGCCCTAGGGGCTACACCTTC. Protein: CASSSGTGPRGYTF.

The rearrangement uses TRBV9 and TRBJ1-4; 7 positions agree with TRBD1. Trimming cost V 4 bases and J 4 bases; bases outside gene matches: 4. Germline-derived CDR1 and CDR2 are SGDLS and YYNGEE. This CDR3 is built from 14 residues. The CDR3 sequence is CASSFGTDNEKLFF. For the CDR3, the DNA is TGTGCCAGCAGCTTCGGGACAGATAATGAAAAACTGTTTTTT.

The J gene is TRBJ1-5, the V gene TRBV19; D might be TRBD1 (6 bases). Germline-derived CDR1 and CDR2 are LNHDA and SQIVND (reference sequence). The CDR3 has 15 amino acids. The V end was cut by 5 bases, the J end by 0 bases, with 11 bases between. This CDR3 reads CASSQRTDSNQPQHF. In DNA form, the CDR3 reads TGTGCCAGTAGTCAGCGGACAGATAGCAATCAGCCCCAGCATTTT.

Written as DNA, the CDR3 is TGTGCCAGCAGTTCTAGACCTAATGAAAAACTGTTTTTT. Translation gives CASSSRPNEKLFF. J is TRBJ1-4 and V is TRBV5-6; D gene uncertain. The CDR3 is 13 amino acids. From germline, CDR1 is SGHDT and CDR2 YYEEEE. V was cut by 5 bases and J by 3 bases, with 8 bases left in between. Filled out from reference TRBV5-6 and TRBJ1-4, the complete variable domain reads DAGVTQSPTHLIKTRGQQVTLRCSPKSGHDTVSWYQQALGQGPQFIFQYYEEEERQRGNFPDRFSGHQFPNYSSELNVNALLLGDSALYLCASSSRPNEKLFFGSGTQLSVL.

Notes on this clone: The sample has other DNA sequences that encode this CDR3 too. V is TRBV7-2 and J is TRBJ1-6; 9 nucleotides align to TRBD1. The CDR3 is 16 amino acids. Trimming took 6 bases from V and 8 from J; bases not matched to a gene: 11. Germline CDR1 is SGHTA and CDR2 is FQGNSA. For the CDR3, the DNA is TGTGCCAGCAGAACTACAGGGGGCGCAGCTTATTCACCCCTCCACTTT. This codes for CASRTTGGAAYSPLHF.

The V call is TRBV2, the J call TRBJ2-2; D is perhaps TRBD1 (5 bases). This CDR3 comprises 15 residues. V lost 4 bases to trimming and J lost 7 bases, with 16 bases between them. The germline gives CDR1 SNHLY, CDR2 FYNNEI. Written as DNA, the CDR3 is TGTGCCAGCAGTGCGGACACTGGAGCGATCGGGGAGCTGTTTTTT. It is translated as CASSADTGAIGELFF. Supplemented by reference TRBV2 and TRBJ2-2, the full variable domain reads EPEVTQTPSHQVTQMGQEVILRCVPISNHLYFYWYRQILGQKVEFLVSFYNNEISEKSEIFDDQFSVERPDGSNFTLKIRSTKLEDSAMYFCASSADTGAIGELFFGEGSRLTVL.

V and J are TRBV4-2 and TRBJ2-7, with 10 bases lining up with TRBD2. From germline, CDR1 is LGHNA and CDR2 YNFKEQ. V dropped 0 bases and J dropped 4; count of bases not matched to a gene: 6. This CDR3 spans 16 amino acids. The CDR3 loop is CASSQDPSGGAYEQYF. The CDR3, as DNA: TGTGCCAGCAGCCAAGATCCGAGCGGGGGGGCTTACGAGCAGTACTTC.

The table lists this clone with a few counts. Other DNA sequences in the sample encode the same CDR3. This chain links TRBV7-9 with TRBJ1-1; TRBD1 might be the D (5 bases). The V gene lost 1 base and the J gene lost 3 bases, with 6 bases spanning the gap. The CDR3 length is 13 residues. Germline CDR1 and CDR2: SEHNR and FQNEAQ (reference sequence). The CDR3 is CASSLGGDTEAFF. In DNA, the CDR3 is TGTGCCAGCAGCTTAGGGGGGGACACTGAAGCTTTCTTT.

In the case of this clone: A junction end diverges from the germline sequence, so it may reflect a read error. The rearrangement links TRBV27 to TRBJ2-6; perhaps TRBD1 as D (5 bases). This CDR3 spans 14 amino acids. Germline V lookup: CDR1 MNHEY, CDR2 SMNVEV (reference sequence). This CDR3 reads CASSSSSGANGLTF. The CDR3 DNA is TGTGCCAGCAGTAGTAGCTCTGGGGCCAACGGCCTGACTTTC.